The entry below gives a single T cell receptor beta chain sequence along with its context. A J-beta primer mix and a sample-barcoded 5' primer were used in a second PCR of roughly 7 to 12 cycles. TCRdb used MiXCR to reprocess the 5' RACE reads, holding one entry per CDR3 protein. This sample yields more than 650,000 distinct CDR3 sequences, of which about 48% are seen a single time; approximately 41% belongs to the top ten. This entry belongs to a study of blood T cells in healthy people across ages. Input material: blood. The TCR was taken from a man older than 75 in good health.

CDR3 protein: CASSQSAGSYEQYF. The CDR3 DNA reads TGTGCCAGCAGCCAATCCGCAGGCTCCTACGAGCAGTACTTC. The V call is TRBV16, the J call TRBJ2-7; D gene ambiguous. The CDR3 spans 14 residues. Germline values: CDR1 KGHSY, CDR2 FQNENV. The ends were cut back, 0 bases at V and 0 bases at J, with 6 bases in the middle.